The 5 T cell receptor beta chains below all came from one sample that was sequenced in a study of blood T cell repertoires in COVID-19. This table comes from immunoSEQ multiplex PCR, and its TCRdb copy is limited to in-frame clones, with some not included. The sample lists roughly 50,000 clones; about 85% were seen once. The sequencing sample was made of peripheral blood. The receptors here all came from a human donor in a cohort sampled during active COVID-19.

This chain uses TRBV6-6 with TRBJ1-6; 7 positions match TRBD1. Germline CDR1 and CDR2: MNHNY and SVGAGI (reference sequence). V lost 6 bases, J lost 9 bases, and 5 bases stayed unmatched. The CDR3 consists of 13 residues. The CDR3 spells CASRPGQVSPLHF. The CDR3 bases are TGTGCCAGCAGACCCGGACAGGTTTCACCCCTCCACTTT.

V usage is TRBV6-5 and J usage is TRBJ2-5; D is perhaps TRBD2 (6 bases). V was shortened by 6 bases and J by 5 bases, with 19 bases between the two germline ends. Per the germline V gene, CDR1 is MNHEY and CDR2 is SVGAGI. This CDR3 has 15 residues. CDR3 sequence (DNA): TGTGCCAGCAGCCCAGGGACCGGGACTGGGGAGACCCAGTACTTC. Its translation is CASSPGTGTGETQYF.

The chain combines TRBV27 with TRBJ2-3; 9 nucleotides align to TRBD1. V shed 4 bases and J 6 bases; nucleotides not matched to a gene: 8. In germline, CDR1 is MNHEY, CDR2 SMNVEV (reference sequence). The CDR3 is 15 residues long. CDR3 sequence: CASSYRDREGDTQYF. The CDR3 DNA reads TGTGCCAGCAGTTACCGGGACAGGGAGGGTGATACGCAGTATTTT.

This clone has only one observation. The chain combines TRBV27 with TRBJ1-1; the D gene is possibly TRBD1 (5 bases). This CDR3 comprises 14 residues. V was shortened by 6 bases and J by 0 bases, with 11 bases between the two germline ends. CDR1 and CDR2 (germline): MNHEY, SMNVEV (reference sequence). CDR3: CASRRQSLNTEAFF. The CDR3 DNA reads TGTGCCAGCAGACGACAGTCCCTGAACACTGAAGCTTTCTTT.

The chain links TRBV27 to TRBJ2-7, with a tentative D call TRBD1 (5 bases). Trimming took off 3 bases at V and 6 bases at J, with 15 bases between the two ends. The CDR3 has 14 amino acids. In germline, CDR1 is MNHEY, CDR2 SMNVEV (reference sequence). CDR3 sequence (DNA): TGTGCCAGCAGTTTCGACAGAGTAGGGGCCGAGCAGTACTTC. The encoded protein is CASSFDRVGAEQYF.